This T cell receptor (beta chain) was retrieved from a study of blood T cell repertoires in COVID-19. Here immunoSEQ multiplex PCR was the method, and the copy in TCRdb shows in-frame clones only, minus some. Altogether about 300,000 clones are present, roughly 86% being singletons, with the ten largest covering about 2.7%. What was sequenced was PBMCs or T cells enriched from blood (not recorded which). This sequence originates from a woman aged 18-35 years who had recovered from COVID-19.

CDR3 region: CASSLVRWLSNTGELFF. The CDR3 coding sequence is TGTGCCAGCAGCTTAGTCCGTTGGCTGTCAAACACCGGGGAGCTGTTTTTT. The rearrangement uses TRBV11-2 and TRBJ2-2; D is unresolved. Per germline, CDR1 SGHAT and CDR2 FQNNGV. CDR3 length: 17 amino acids. The V and J ends lost 1 base and 2 bases respectively, with 14 bases between them.